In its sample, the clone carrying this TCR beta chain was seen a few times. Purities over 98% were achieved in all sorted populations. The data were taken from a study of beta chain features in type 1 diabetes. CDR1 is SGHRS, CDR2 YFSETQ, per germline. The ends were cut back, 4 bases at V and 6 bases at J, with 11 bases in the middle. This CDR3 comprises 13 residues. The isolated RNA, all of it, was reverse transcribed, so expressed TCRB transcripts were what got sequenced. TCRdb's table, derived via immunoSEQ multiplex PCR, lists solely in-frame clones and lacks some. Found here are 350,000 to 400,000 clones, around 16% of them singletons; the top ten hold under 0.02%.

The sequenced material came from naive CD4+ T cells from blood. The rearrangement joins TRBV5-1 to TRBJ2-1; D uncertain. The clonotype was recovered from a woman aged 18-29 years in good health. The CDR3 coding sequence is TGCGCCAGCAGCGTAGCCTCTCCCAATGAGCAGTTCTTC. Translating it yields CASSVASPNEQFF.